This T cell receptor beta chain was sequenced during a study of blood T cell repertoires in COVID-19. Source study methods: By means of reference gene primer amplification, nucleated cell counts were estimated. Profiled with immunoSEQ multiplex PCR; TCRdb holds only in-frame clones, not every one. Clonal size and the V and J genes are those of that table, whereas D and trimming came from the DNA. The sample lists about 440,000 clones, 87% seen once, with under 2% in the top ten. Clinical history as reported by participants underpinned cohort assignment. The CDR3 contains 14 residues. V dropped 6 bases and J dropped 5; count of bases not matched to a gene: 8. The germline V gene has CDR1 SNHLY and CDR2 FYNNEI.

Material for sequencing was PBMCs or T cells enriched from blood (not recorded which). The receptor was derived from a woman aged 18-29 years with acute COVID-19. The chain joins TRBV2 to TRBJ2-5; 8 bases are a match to TRBD1. Here the CDR3 DNA reads TGTGCCAGCAGAACGACAGGGGCAAGCGAGACCCAGTACTTC. Protein product: CASRTTGASETQYF.